These 7 T cell receptor beta chains were all obtained from the same sample, sequenced in a study of cytomegalovirus exposure and HLA in healthy donors. Vbeta (60) and Jbeta (13) primers were used in the PCR. Measured with immunoSEQ multiplex PCR; TCRdb has only the in-frame clones, and not every one. The data contain 120,000 to 150,000 clones, roughly 79% of them singletons. Material for sequencing was PBMCs. The receptor set was obtained from a male donor in good health and CMV-seronegative.

The chain combines TRBV7-6 with TRBJ2-1, with 8 bases matching TRBD2. The germline CDR1 and CDR2 sequences are SGHVS and FNYEAQ. J was trimmed by 7 bases and V by 0 bases; bases with no gene match: 8. The CDR3 has 16 amino acids. The CDR3 is CASSLAFGSGMNEQFF. In DNA form, the CDR3 reads TGTGCCAGCAGCTTAGCATTCGGTAGCGGGATGAATGAGCAGTTCTTC.

This chain uses TRBV7-8 with TRBJ1-1, with D maybe TRBD1 (6 bases). Germline CDR1 SGHVS, CDR2 FQNEAQ. This CDR3 is 14 amino acids long. V lost 5 bases and J lost 5, with 15 bases in between. DNA of the CDR3: TGTGCCAGCAGCAGGCTCGGGGGGCATACTGAAGCTTTCTTT. Translated, it gives CASSRLGGHTEAFF.

The rearrangement joins TRBV6-5 to TRBJ1-2, with 10 bases lining up with TRBD1. Per germline, CDR1 MNHEY and CDR2 SVGAGI. This CDR3 is built from 14 residues. The V and J ends lost 5 bases and 5 bases, in that order; junction bases with no gene match: 5. CDR3 coding DNA: TGTGCCAGCAGTGCGGACAGGGGGTGGTATGGCTACACCTTC. As protein: CASSADRGWYGYTF.

The chain combines TRBV27 with TRBJ1-1; 7 bases line up with TRBD1. The V gene's germline CDR1 is MNHEY and CDR2 SMNVEV (reference sequence). J was trimmed by 7 bases and V by 6 bases; bases with no gene match: 5. There are 12 residues in the CDR3. CDR3 loop: CASRTGLDEAFF. Here the CDR3 DNA reads TGTGCCAGCAGGACAGGGTTAGATGAAGCTTTCTTT.

The V and J genes are TRBV9 and TRBJ2-7; TRBD1 agrees at 10 bases. J gave up 3 bases and V 4 bases, and 4 bases lay outside the gene matches. Germline V gene lookup returns CDR1 SGDLS and CDR2 YYNGEE. The CDR3 is made up of 14 amino acids. This CDR3 is CASSPGTGDYEQYF. The CDR3 coding sequence is TGTGCCAGCAGCCCCGGGACAGGGGACTACGAGCAGTACTTC.

CDR3 sequence (DNA): TGCGCCAGCAGCGGGACTAGCGGGGGCAGAAATACGCAGTATTTT. This translates into CASSGTSGGRNTQYF. The genes are TRBV5-1 and TRBJ2-3, with 14 bases fitting TRBD2. CDR3 length: 15 amino acids. Trimming removed 4 bases from V and 7 bases from J; junction bases left unmatched: 5. Germline V CDR1 and CDR2: SGHRS, YFSETQ.

The chain joins TRBV9 to TRBJ2-2, with 14 bases matching TRBD2. Unmatched junction bases numbered 4, after V lost 2 bases and J lost 1 base. Germline V CDR1 and CDR2: SGDLS, YYNGEE. The CDR3 loop spans 18 amino acids. CDR3 coding DNA: TGTGCCAGCAGCGTGACTAGCGGGGGGGCTCTGAACACCGGGGAGCTGTTTTTT. This gives the protein CASSVTSGGALNTGELFF.